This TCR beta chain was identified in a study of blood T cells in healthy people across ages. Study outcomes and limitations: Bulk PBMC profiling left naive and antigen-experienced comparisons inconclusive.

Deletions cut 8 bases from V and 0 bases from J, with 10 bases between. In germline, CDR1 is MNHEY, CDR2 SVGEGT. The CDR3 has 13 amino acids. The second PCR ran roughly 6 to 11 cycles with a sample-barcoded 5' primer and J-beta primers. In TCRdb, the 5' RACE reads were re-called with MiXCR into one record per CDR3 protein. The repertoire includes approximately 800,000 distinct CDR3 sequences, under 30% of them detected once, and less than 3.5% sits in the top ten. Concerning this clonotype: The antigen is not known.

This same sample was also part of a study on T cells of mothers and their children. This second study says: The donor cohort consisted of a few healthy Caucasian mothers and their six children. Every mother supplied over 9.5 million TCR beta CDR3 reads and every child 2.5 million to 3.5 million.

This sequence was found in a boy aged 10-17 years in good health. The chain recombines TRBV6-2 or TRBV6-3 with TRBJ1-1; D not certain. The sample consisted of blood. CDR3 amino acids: CASRFAMNTEAFF. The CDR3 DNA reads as TGTGCCAGCCGATTCGCAATGAACACTGAAGCTTTCTTT.